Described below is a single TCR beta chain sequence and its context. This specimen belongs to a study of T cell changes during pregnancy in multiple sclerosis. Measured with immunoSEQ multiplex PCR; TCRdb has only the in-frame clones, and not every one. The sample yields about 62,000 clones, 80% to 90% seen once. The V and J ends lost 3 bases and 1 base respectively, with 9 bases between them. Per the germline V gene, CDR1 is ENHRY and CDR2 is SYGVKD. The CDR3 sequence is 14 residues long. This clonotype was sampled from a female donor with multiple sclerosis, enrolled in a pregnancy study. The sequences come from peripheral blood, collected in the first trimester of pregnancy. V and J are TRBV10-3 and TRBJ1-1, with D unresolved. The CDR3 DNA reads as TGTGCCATCAGTGACGGCAACAGGAACACTGAAGCTTTCTTT. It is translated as CAISDGNRNTEAFF.